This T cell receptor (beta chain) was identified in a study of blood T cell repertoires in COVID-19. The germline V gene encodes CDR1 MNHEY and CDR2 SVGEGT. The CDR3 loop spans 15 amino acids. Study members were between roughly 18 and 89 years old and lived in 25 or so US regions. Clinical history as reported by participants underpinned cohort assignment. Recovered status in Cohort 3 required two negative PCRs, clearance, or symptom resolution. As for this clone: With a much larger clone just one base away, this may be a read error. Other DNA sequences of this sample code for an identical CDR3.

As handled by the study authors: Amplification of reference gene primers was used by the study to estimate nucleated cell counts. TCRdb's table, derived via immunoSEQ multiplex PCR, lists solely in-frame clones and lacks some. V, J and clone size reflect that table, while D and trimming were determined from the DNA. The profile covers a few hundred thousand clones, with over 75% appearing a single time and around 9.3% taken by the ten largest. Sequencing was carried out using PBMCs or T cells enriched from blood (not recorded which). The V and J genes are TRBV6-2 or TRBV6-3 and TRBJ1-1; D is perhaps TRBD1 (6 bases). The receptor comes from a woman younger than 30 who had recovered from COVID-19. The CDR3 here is CASSSPQGMNTEAFF. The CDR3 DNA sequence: TGTGCCAGCAGTTCTCCACAGGGCATGAACACTGAAGCTTTTTTT.